Below, 18 T cell receptor beta chains from the same sample are listed, as sequenced in a study of OX40 agonist ivuxolimab in advanced cancers. Some clones are missing from TCRdb's copy, which holds only in-frame ones; the method was immunoSEQ multiplex PCR. The sample lists approximately 44,000 clones, over 80% occurring once. The material was CD4+ or CD8+ T cells sorted from blood, obtained in a trial of the OX40 agonist ivuxolimab. The receptors here all came from an adult with an advanced solid tumor such as melanoma, head and neck, liver or kidney cancer.

This clone has a handful of counts. V is TRBV2 and J is TRBJ2-7, with unresolved D. Germline values: CDR1 SNHLY, CDR2 FYNNEI. CDR3 length: 14 amino acids. V was shortened by 1 base and J by 2 bases, with 9 bases between the two germline ends. This CDR3 reads CASSEDHGPYEQYF. The CDR3 coding sequence is TGTGCCAGCAGTGAAGATCACGGGCCCTACGAGCAGTACTTC.

V and J are TRBV6-5 and TRBJ2-1; D might be TRBD2 (6 bases). The CDR3 spans 15 residues. V shed 5 bases and J shed 2 bases, with 13 bases lying between them. CDR1 and CDR2 (germline): MNHEY, SVGAGI. CDR3 region: CASSMAGWTYNEQFF. The CDR3 region has the DNA TGTGCCAGCAGTATGGCGGGATGGACCTACAATGAGCAGTTCTTC.

This chain connects TRBV5-1 to TRBJ2-2; the D gene is possibly TRBD2 (6 bases). The V gene lost 3 bases and the J gene lost 4 bases, with 22 bases spanning the gap. The CDR3 consists of 18 residues. Germline loops: CDR1 SGHRS, CDR2 YFSETQ. As DNA, the CDR3 is TGCGCCAGCAGCTCCGGGACTGGAGGACCGGGCATCACCGGGGAGCTGTTTTTT. Translation: CASSSGTGGPGITGELFF.

In its sample, this clone was seen once. The V call is TRBV6-5, the J call TRBJ1-1; 10 nucleotides align to TRBD1. The CDR3 is made up of 15 amino acids. V was pared by 5 bases and J by 0 bases, with 3 bases of the junction left unmatched. Germline V lookup: CDR1 MNHEY, CDR2 SVGAGI. CDR3 nucleotide sequence: TGTGCCAGCAGTCGACAGGGGGCGTTGAACACTGAAGCTTTCTTT. It encodes CASSRQGALNTEAFF.

The V call is TRBV29-1, the J call TRBJ1-2; 7 bases fit TRBD1. CDR1 is SQVTM, CDR2 ANQGSEA, per germline. Unmatched junction bases numbered 4, after V lost 3 bases and J lost 3 bases. The CDR3 consists of 13 residues. CDR3 sequence (DNA): TGCAGCGTTGACTCCAGGGGGTACTATGGCTACACCTTC. Protein: CSVDSRGYYGYTF.

The V and J genes are TRBV6-1 and TRBJ2-1, with TRBD2 identical over 11 bases. This CDR3 has 15 amino acids. V shed 8 bases and J 6 bases; nucleotides not matched to a gene: 9. Germline CDR1 reads MNHNS; CDR2 reads SASEGT. The CDR3 DNA reads as TGTGCCAGCCCTAGCGGGAGGTCTTGGGGCAATGAGCAGTTCTTC. Translation: CASPSGRSWGNEQFF.

In its sample, this clone was seen once. The J gene is TRBJ1-2, the V gene TRBV2; 9 positions match TRBD1. Germline V gene sequence: CDR1 SNHLY, CDR2 FYNNEI. V was clipped by 3 bases and J by 8 bases; unmatched bases: 4. This CDR3 region has 13 residues. The CDR3 sequence: CASSEGDRAGYTF. Written as DNA, the CDR3 is TGTGCCAGCAGTGAGGGGGACAGGGCGGGCTACACCTTC.

The chain has TRBV27 and TRBJ1-5; D remains unclear. Trimming removed 8 bases from V and 0 bases from J, with 5 bases in between. The length of the CDR3 is 12 residues. Germline CDR1 and CDR2: MNHEY and SMNVEV (reference sequence). CDR3 DNA: TGTGCCAGCGGATATAGCAATCAGCCCCAGCATTTT. It yields the protein CASGYSNQPQHF.

This clone has only one observation. The chain combines TRBV7-6 with TRBJ2-5, with 8 nucleotides matching TRBD1. The CDR3 runs to 14 residues. The J segment lost 3 bases and the V segment lost 1 base, leaving 1 base of the junction unmatched. Germline loops: CDR1 SGHVS, CDR2 FNYEAQ. CDR3 DNA: TGTGCCAGCAGCTTAGTGACAGGGGAAGAGACCCAGTACTTC. Protein: CASSLVTGEETQYF.

CDR3: CASSSRTSGLVGYNEQFF. As DNA, the CDR3 is TGTGCCAGCAGCTCGAGGACTAGCGGCCTCGTGGGATACAATGAGCAGTTCTTC. The chain is built from TRBV11-3 and TRBJ2-1, with 10 positions matching TRBD2. V lost 4 bases, J lost 4 bases, and 13 bases stayed unmatched. From germline, CDR1 is SGHNT and CDR2 YENEEA. This CDR3 is 18 amino acids long.

The genes are TRBV5-4 and TRBJ2-1; TRBD2 agrees at 7 bases. Germline V CDR1 and CDR2: SGHNT, YYREEE (reference sequence). There are 12 residues in the CDR3. The V and J ends lost 1 base and 10 bases, in that order; junction bases with no gene match: 2. The DNA for the CDR3 is TGTGCCAGCAGCTTGATCGGGAGGGAGCAGTTCTTC. As protein: CASSLIGREQFF. The variable domain in full, completed from reference TRBV5-4 and TRBJ2-1, reads ETGVTQSPTHLIKTRGQQVTLRCSSQSGHNTVSWYQQALGQGPQFIFQYYREEENGRGNFPPRFSGLQFPNYSSELNVNALELDDSALYLCASSLIGREQFFGPGTRLTVL.

J is TRBJ2-1 and V is TRBV7-3, with 15 nucleotides matching TRBD2. CDR1 and CDR2 from the germline V gene are SGHTA and FQGTGA. The CDR3 sequence is 16 residues long. With 5 bases clipped from V and 6 bases from J, the junction kept 5 bases outside the gene matches. The CDR3 region has the DNA TGTGCCAGCAGCCGGACTAGCGGGAGGGCCCTCAATGAGCAGTTCTTC. Protein sequence: CASSRTSGRALNEQFF.

The chain combines TRBV9 with TRBJ2-3; 9 bases agree with TRBD1. The CDR3 consists of 16 residues. Germline V gives CDR1 SGDLS, CDR2 YYNGEE. V lost 0 bases, J lost 1 base, and 3 bases stayed unmatched. CDR3: CASSVGGQGGTDTQYF. The CDR3 bases are TGTGCCAGCAGCGTAGGGGGACAGGGAGGCACAGATACGCAGTATTTT.

The V and J genes are TRBV11-3 and TRBJ1-1; 7 nucleotides align to TRBD1. V gave up 7 bases and J gave up 9 bases; unmatched junction bases: 11. The CDR3 extends over 13 amino acids. Germline V gene lookup returns CDR1 SGHNT and CDR2 YENEEA. For the CDR3, the DNA is TGTGCCAGCACCCCCCTCCAGGGGGGCCAAGCTTTCTTT. Residues: CASTPLQGGQAFF.

The genes are TRBV5-1 and TRBJ1-2; no reliable D call. The germline CDR1 and CDR2 sequences are SGHRS and YFSETQ. The CDR3 is 15 amino acids. V was clipped by 4 bases and J by 4 bases, with 17 bases between them. CDR3 protein: CASSLKDGSLYGYTF. Here the CDR3 DNA reads TGCGCCAGCAGCCTCAAGGACGGATCGCTCTATGGCTACACCTTC. The variable domain in full, completed from reference TRBV5-1 and TRBJ1-2, reads KAGVTQTPRYLIKTRGQQVTLSCSPISGHRSVSWYQQTPGQGLQFLFEYFSETQRNKGNFPGRFSGRQFSNSRSEMNVSTLELGDSALYLCASSLKDGSLYGYTFGSGTRLTVV.

This clone showed up just a few times. The chain combines TRBV18 with TRBJ1-1, with 10 bases lining up with TRBD1. This CDR3 has 15 amino acids. Germline V lookup: CDR1 KGHSH, CDR2 LQKENI. V shed 6 bases and J 6 bases; nucleotides not matched to a gene: 10. In DNA, the CDR3 is TGTGCCAGCTCTACAAGGACAGGGGGGCGAGCTGAAGCTTTCTTT. It specifies CASSTRTGGRAEAFF.

The chain carries TRBV11-2 and TRBJ2-3, with a possible D match to TRBD2 (6 bases). Germline V gene data show CDR1 as SGHAT and CDR2 as FQNNGV. Trimming pared 10 bases from V and 3 bases from J, leaving 17 bases between. CDR3 length: 14 residues. CDR3 DNA sequence: TGTGCCACCGGGCTCGGGAGAAAGACAGATACGCAGTATTTT. Protein: CATGLGRKTDTQYF.

The chain links TRBV6-5 to TRBJ1-3; D not resolved. This CDR3 is built from 13 residues. Trimming left V 7 bases short and J 0 bases short, with 7 bases between. CDR1 and CDR2 (germline): MNHEY, SVGAGI. The CDR3 sequence is CASTPGSGNTIYF. The CDR3 nucleotides read TGTGCCAGCACCCCAGGCTCTGGAAACACCATATATTTT.